This TCR beta chain originates from a study of shared clonotypes between healthy human individuals. This table comes from immunoSEQ multiplex PCR, and its TCRdb copy is limited to in-frame clones, with some not included. The top ten hold about 0.4% of the sample, which has more than 1.2 million clones, 98% seen once. Germline V gene data show CDR1 as MNHNS and CDR2 as SASEGT. Trimming took off 2 bases at V and 4 bases at J, with 14 bases between the two ends. The CDR3 runs to 15 residues. V is TRBV6-1 and J is TRBJ1-2; D not certain. The clonotype comes from a man in his thirties or forties in good health. The sample comprised naive CD4+ T cells sorted from blood. Subset: CD45RA+ positively selected. CDR3 sequence: CASSERAQELYGYTF. CDR3 coding DNA: TGTGCCAGCAGTGAACGGGCCCAAGAGCTCTATGGCTACACCTTC.